The text below deals with one T cell receptor (beta chain). The CDR3 spans 14 residues. CDR1 and CDR2 (germline): MNHEY, SMNVEV (reference sequence). V shed 0 bases and J shed 6 bases, with 11 bases lying between them. The sample comes from a study of blood T cell repertoires in COVID-19. Using immunoSEQ multiplex PCR, the repertoire was profiled, and TCRdb retains in-frame clones only, with some absent. The sample lists roughly 59,000 clones, 60% to 80% seen once, with 10% to 15% in the top ten. This sequence was found in a man aged 80 or over with acute or convalescent COVID-19. The chain joins TRBV27 to TRBJ1-1, with D maybe TRBD1 (6 bases). Input material: peripheral blood. The CDR3 reads CASSLSRGPAEAFF. The CDR3 region has the DNA TGTGCCAGCAGTTTATCGCGGGGGCCGGCTGAAGCTTTCTTT.